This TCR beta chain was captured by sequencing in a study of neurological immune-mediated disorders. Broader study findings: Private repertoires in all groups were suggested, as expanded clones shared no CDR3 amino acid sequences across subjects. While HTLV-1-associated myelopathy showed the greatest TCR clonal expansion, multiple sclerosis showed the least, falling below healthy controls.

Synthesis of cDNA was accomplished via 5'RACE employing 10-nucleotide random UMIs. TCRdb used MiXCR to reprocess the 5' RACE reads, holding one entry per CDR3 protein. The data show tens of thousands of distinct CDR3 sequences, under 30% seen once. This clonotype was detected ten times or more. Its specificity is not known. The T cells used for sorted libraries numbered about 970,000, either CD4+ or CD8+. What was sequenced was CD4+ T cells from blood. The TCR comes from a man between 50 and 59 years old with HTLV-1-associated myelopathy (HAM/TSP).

CDR3 residues: CASSTLAGTSSYEQYF. CDR3 DNA sequence: TGTGCCAGTAGTACACTAGCGGGGACCAGCTCCTACGAGCAGTACTTC. The V call is TRBV19, the J call TRBJ2-7, with TRBD2 matching 10 bases. V was pared by 4 bases and J by 0 bases, with 6 bases of the junction left unmatched. CDR1 LNHDA and CDR2 SQIVND come from the germline V gene (reference sequence). This CDR3 has 16 residues.